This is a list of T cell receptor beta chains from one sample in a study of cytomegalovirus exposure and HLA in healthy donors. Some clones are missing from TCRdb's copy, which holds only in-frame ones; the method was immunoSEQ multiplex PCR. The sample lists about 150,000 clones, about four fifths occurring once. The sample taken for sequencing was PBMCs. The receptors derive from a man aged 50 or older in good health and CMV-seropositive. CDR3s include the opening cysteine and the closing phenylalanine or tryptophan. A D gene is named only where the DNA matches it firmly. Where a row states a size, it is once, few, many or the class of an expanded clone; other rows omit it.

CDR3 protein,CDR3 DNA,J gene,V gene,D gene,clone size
CASGTGDTQYF,TGCGCCAGTGGAACGGGAGATACGCAGTATTTT,TRBJ2-3,TRBV10-1,-,few
CASSLDRGRGHGYTF,TGTGCCAGCAGCTTAGATCGCGGCAGGGGCCATGGCTACACCTTC,TRBJ1-2,TRBV11-1,-,-
CASSYAGETQYF,TGTGCCAGCAGTTACGCGGGGGAGACCCAGTACTTC,TRBJ2-5,TRBV6-6,-,few
CASSIGASGKQFF,TGTGCCAGTAGTATAGGCGCTAGCGGGAAGCAGTTCTTC,TRBJ2-1,TRBV19,TRBD2,-
CASSSGTTYNEQFF,TGTGCCAGCAGCTCCGGGACTACCTACAATGAGCAGTTCTTC,TRBJ2-1,TRBV27,TRBD2,-
CASSLYEAVTEAFF,TGTGCCAGCAGTTTATATGAGGCGGTCACTGAAGCTTTCTTT,TRBJ1-1,TRBV28,-,-
CASSEGQEFYGYTF,TGTGCCAGCAGTGAAGGACAGGAATTCTATGGCTACACCTTC,TRBJ1-2,TRBV6-5,TRBD1,few
CASSLTSGRNTQYF,TGTGCCAGCAGCCTGACTAGCGGGAGGAATACGCAGTATTTT,TRBJ2-3,TRBV2,TRBD2,-
CASSVGRVGNTEAFF,TGTGCCAGCAGCGTAGGGAGGGTAGGGAACACTGAAGCTTTCTTT,TRBJ1-1,TRBV9,-,once
CASSPSGTGGSLDTEAFF,TGTGCCAGCAGCCCGTCCGGGACAGGGGGTAGTTTAGACACTGAAGCTTTCTTT,TRBJ1-1,TRBV5-5,TRBD1,few
CASSPVYWGSKNIQYF,TGCGCCAGCAGCCCGGTATATTGGGGCTCCAAAAACATTCAGTACTTC,TRBJ2-4,TRBV5-1,-,-
CASSELRSVNTDTQYF,TGTGCCAGCAGTGAATTACGAAGCGTAAACACAGATACGCAGTATTTT,TRBJ2-3,TRBV6-1,-,-
CASSPRGGRARETDTQYF,TGTGCCAGCAGCCCGCGCGGCGGGAGGGCCAGGGAGACAGATACGCAGTATTTT,TRBJ2-3,TRBV7-9,TRBD2,-
CASSVDGRGPYEQYF,TGTGCCAGCAGCGTAGACGGGAGGGGCCCCTACGAGCAGTACTTC,TRBJ2-7,TRBV9,TRBD2,once
CASSLIPGGDTQYF,TGTGCCAGCAGCTTAATTCCGGGAGGCGATACGCAGTATTTT,TRBJ2-3,TRBV7-3,TRBD2,-
CASSPDRGNYGYTF,TGCGCCAGCAGCCCGGACAGGGGTAACTATGGCTACACCTTC,TRBJ1-2,TRBV5-4,TRBD1,-
CATRSNPGDMNSPLHF,TGTGCCACCAGAAGTAACCCAGGGGACATGAATTCACCCCTCCACTTT,TRBJ1-6,TRBV15,-,-
CATSRLGQGAEAFF,TGTGCCACCAGCAGACTCGGACAGGGGGCTGAAGCTTTCTTT,TRBJ1-1,TRBV15,TRBD1,few
CASTGRGNPNNIYEQYF,TGTGCCAGTACTGGCAGGGGAAACCCGAATAATATCTACGAGCAGTACTTC,TRBJ2-7,TRBV19,-,once
CASSPRGRGSYEQYF,TGTGCCAGCAGTCCCCGTGGCAGGGGCTCCTACGAGCAGTACTTC,TRBJ2-7,TRBV9,-,-
CASSPPGLRENTEAFF,TGTGCCAGCAGCCCCCCGGGACTCCGGGAGAACACTGAAGCTTTCTTT,TRBJ1-1,TRBV7-9,-,-
CATSGQGLANSYEQYF,TGTGCCACCAGCGGACAGGGACTAGCGAACTCCTACGAGCAGTACTTC,TRBJ2-7,TRBV15,TRBD2,-
CASRGRNTEAFF,TGTGCCAGCAGGGGGAGGAACACTGAAGCTTTCTTT,TRBJ1-1,TRBV6-1,-,-
CAASGRVARKAVPDTQYF,TGTGCGGCTAGCGGGAGGGTAGCCAGAAAAGCCGTCCCAGATACGCAGTATTTT,TRBJ2-3,TRBV2,TRBD2,-
CASSPGTGSYEQYF,TGTGCCAGCTCACCAGGGACAGGCTCCTACGAGCAGTACTTC,TRBJ2-7,TRBV18,TRBD1,-
CAGYGTGSSEQYF,TGTGCCGGATACGGGACAGGGAGTTCCGAGCAGTACTTC,TRBJ2-7,TRBV2,TRBD1,-